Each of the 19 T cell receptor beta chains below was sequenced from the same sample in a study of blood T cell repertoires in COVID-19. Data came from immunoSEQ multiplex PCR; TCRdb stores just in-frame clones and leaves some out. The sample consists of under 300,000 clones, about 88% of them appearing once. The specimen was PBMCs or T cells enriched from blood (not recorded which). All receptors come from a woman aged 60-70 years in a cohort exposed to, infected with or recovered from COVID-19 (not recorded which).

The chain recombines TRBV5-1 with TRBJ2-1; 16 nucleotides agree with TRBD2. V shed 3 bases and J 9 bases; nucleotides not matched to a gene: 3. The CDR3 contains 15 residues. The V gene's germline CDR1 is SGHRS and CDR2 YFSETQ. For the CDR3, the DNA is TGCGCCAGCAGCTCCGGGACTAGCGGGAGGGGTGAGCAGTTCTTC. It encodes CASSSGTSGRGEQFF. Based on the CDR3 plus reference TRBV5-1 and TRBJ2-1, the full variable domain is KAGVTQTPRYLIKTRGQQVTLSCSPISGHRSVSWYQQTPGQGLQFLFEYFSETQRNKGNFPGRFSGRQFSNSRSEMNVSTLELGDSALYLCASSSGTSGRGEQFFGPGTRLTVL.

This CDR3 reads CSVTGNRGTDTQYF. CDR3 nucleotides: TGCAGCGTGACAGGGAATAGGGGCACAGATACGCAGTATTTT. This chain uses TRBV29-1 with TRBJ2-3; TRBD1 matches 7 bases. This CDR3 region has 14 residues. Germline CDR1 SQVTM, CDR2 ANQGSEA. The ends lost 6 bases at V and 1 base at J; junction bases unmatched: 7.

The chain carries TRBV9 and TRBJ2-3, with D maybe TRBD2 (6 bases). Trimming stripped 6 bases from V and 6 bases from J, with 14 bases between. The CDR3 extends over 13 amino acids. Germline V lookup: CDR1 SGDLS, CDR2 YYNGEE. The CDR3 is CASTAGRVDTQYF. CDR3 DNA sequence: TGTGCCAGCACGGCGGGGCGAGTGGATACGCAGTATTTT. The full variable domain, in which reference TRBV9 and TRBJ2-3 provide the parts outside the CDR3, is DSGVTQTPKHLITATGQRVTLRCSPRSGDLSVYWYQQSLDQGLQFLIQYYNGEERAKGNILERFSAQQFPDLHSELNLSSLELGDSALYFCASTAGRVDTQYFGPGTRLTVL.

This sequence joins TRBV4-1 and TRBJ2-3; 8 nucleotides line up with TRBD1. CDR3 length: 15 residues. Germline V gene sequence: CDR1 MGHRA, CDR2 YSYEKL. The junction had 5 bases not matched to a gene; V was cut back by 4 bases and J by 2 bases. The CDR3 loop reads CASSLGQGDTDTQYF. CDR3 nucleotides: TGCGCCAGCAGCCTAGGACAGGGTGACACAGATACGCAGTATTTT.

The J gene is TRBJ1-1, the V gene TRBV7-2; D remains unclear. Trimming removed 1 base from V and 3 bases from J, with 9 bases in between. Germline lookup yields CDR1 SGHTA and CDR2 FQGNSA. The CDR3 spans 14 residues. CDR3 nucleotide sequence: TGTGCCAGCAGCTTAGTGCGGGGTTACACTGAAGCTTTCTTT. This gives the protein CASSLVRGYTEAFF.

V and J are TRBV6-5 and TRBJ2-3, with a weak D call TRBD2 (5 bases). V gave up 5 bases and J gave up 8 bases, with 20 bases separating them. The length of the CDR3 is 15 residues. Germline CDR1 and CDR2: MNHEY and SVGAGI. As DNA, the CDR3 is TGTGCCAGCAGTACCCCAGAATCGACTCGGGGTACGCAGTATTTT. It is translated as CASSTPESTRGTQYF.

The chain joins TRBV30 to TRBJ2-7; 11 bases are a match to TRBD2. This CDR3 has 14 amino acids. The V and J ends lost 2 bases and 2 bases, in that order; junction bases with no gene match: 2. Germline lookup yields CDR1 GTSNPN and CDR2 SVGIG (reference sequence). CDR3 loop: CAWSHSGRAYEQYF. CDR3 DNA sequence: TGTGCCTGGAGTCATAGCGGGAGGGCCTACGAGCAGTACTTC. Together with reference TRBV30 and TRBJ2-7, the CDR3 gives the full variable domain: SQTIHQWPATLVQPVGSPLSLECTVEGTSNPNLYWYRQAAGRGLQLLFYSVGIGQISSEVPQNLSASRPQDRQFILSSKKLLLSDSGFYLCAWSHSGRAYEQYFGPGTRLTVT.

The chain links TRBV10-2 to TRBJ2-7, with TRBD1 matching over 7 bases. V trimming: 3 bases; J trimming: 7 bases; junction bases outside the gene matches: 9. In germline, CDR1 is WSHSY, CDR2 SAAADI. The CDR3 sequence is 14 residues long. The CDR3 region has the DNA TGCGCCAGCAGTGATCGGCAGGGGGTGAGGGAGCAGTACTTC. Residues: CASSDRQGVREQYF.

The CDR3 sequence: CASSLTGQGVDEQFF. DNA for the CDR3: TGTGCCAGCAGCTTAACGGGACAGGGGGTCGATGAGCAGTTCTTC. The chain recombines TRBV7-9 with TRBJ2-1, with 11 bases matching TRBD1. The J segment lost 8 bases and the V segment lost 2 bases, leaving 5 bases of the junction unmatched. The CDR3 contains 15 residues. Germline V gene data show CDR1 as SEHNR and CDR2 as FQNEAQ (reference sequence).

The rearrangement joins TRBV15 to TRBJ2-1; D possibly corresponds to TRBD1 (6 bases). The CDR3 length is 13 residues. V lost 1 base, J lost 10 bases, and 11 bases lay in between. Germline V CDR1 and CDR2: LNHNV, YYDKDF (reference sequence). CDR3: CATSRGFRGEQFF. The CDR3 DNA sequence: TGTGCCACCAGCAGAGGGTTTAGGGGGGAGCAGTTCTTC.

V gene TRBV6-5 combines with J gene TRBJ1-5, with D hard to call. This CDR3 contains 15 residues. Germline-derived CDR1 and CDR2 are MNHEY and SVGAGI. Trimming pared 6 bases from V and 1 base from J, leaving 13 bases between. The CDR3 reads CASSPDSISNQPQHF. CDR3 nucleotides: TGTGCCAGCAGCCCCGACTCAATCAGCAATCAGCCCCAGCATTTT.

The CDR3 sequence: CASSLGTGYREQFF. CDR3 nucleotide sequence: TGTGCCAGCAGTTTAGGGACAGGGTACAGGGAGCAGTTCTTC. J is TRBJ2-1 and V is TRBV27; TRBD1 matches at 9 bases. Per the germline V gene, CDR1 is MNHEY and CDR2 is SMNVEV (reference sequence). V gave up 2 bases and J gave up 10 bases; unmatched junction bases: 6. The CDR3 has 14 residues.

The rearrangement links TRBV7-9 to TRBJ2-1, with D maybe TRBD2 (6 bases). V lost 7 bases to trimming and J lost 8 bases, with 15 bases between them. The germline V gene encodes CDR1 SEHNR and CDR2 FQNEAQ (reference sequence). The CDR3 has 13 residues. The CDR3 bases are TGTGCCAGCAAAATCGCCGGGGGAGATGAGCAGTTCTTC. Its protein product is CASKIAGGDEQFF.

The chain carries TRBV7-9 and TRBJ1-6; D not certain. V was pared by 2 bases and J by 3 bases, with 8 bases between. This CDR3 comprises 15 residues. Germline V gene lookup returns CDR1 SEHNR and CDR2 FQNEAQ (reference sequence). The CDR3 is CASSLMGDYNSPLHF. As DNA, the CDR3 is TGTGCCAGCAGCTTAATGGGAGACTATAATTCACCCCTCCACTTT.

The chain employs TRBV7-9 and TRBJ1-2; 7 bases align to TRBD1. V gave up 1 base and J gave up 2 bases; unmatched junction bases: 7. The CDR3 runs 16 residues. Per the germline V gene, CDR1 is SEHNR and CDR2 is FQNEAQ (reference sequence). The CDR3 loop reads CASSLVATTGNYGYTF. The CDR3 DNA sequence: TGTGCCAGCAGCTTAGTAGCGACGACAGGGAACTATGGCTACACCTTC. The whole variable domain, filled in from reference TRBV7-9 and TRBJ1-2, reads DTGVSQNPRHKITKRGQNVTFRCDPISEHNRLYWYRQTLGQGPEFLTYFQNEAQLEKSRLLSDRFSAERPKGSFSTLEIQRTEQGDSAMYLCASSLVATTGNYGYTFGSGTRLTVV.

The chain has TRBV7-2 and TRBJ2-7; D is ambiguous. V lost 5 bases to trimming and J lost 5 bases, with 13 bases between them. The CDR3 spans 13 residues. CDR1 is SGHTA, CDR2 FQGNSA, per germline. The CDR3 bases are TGTGCCAGCAGCCTCGCGGCGGCCAACGAGCAGTACTTC. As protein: CASSLAAANEQYF.

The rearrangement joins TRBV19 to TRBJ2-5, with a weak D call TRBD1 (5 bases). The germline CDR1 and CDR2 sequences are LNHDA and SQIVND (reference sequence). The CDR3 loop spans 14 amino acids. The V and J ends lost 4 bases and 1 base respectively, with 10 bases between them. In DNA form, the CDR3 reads TGTGCCAGTAGTACCGGACATTCCCAAGAGACCCAGTACTTC. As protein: CASSTGHSQETQYF.

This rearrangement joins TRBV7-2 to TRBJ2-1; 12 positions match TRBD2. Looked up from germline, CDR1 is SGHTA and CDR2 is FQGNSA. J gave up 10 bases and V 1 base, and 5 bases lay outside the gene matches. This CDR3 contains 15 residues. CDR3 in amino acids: CASSLGASGRAEQFF. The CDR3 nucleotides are TGTGCCAGCAGCTTAGGGGCTAGCGGGAGGGCCGAGCAGTTCTTC.

Here the CDR3 reads CASRSSGERAFF. CDR3 DNA sequence: TGTGCCAGCAGATCATCCGGGGAGAGGGCGTTCTTC. The gene calls are TRBV12-3 or TRBV12-4 and TRBJ2-1, with a tentative D call TRBD2 (5 bases). Deletions cut 6 bases from V and 15 bases from J, with 18 bases between. The CDR3 has 12 amino acids.